These T cell receptor beta chains were read from a single sample in a study of T-cell reconstitution after alpha-beta-depleted transplantation in children. Each CDR3 protein is one row after TCRdb ran MiXCR on the PCR reads. The sample yields fewer than 550,000 distinct CDR3 sequences, roughly 11% seen once. Sequencing used PBMCs, mostly from graft donor cells, obtained 180 days after TCRalphabeta/CD19-depleted stem cell transplant. The receptors were gathered from a female patient aged 2 to 10 who had a stem cell transplant for aplastic anemia, so the T cells may come from the graft donor. Both conserved end residues are part of each CDR3.

j_gene,v_gene,CDR3aa
TRBJ2-2,TRBV18,CASSPPTRHTGELFF
TRBJ2-3,TRBV12-3/TRBV12-4,CASSWFRDTQYF
TRBJ1-1,TRBV12-3/TRBV12-4,CASSERQGENTEAFF
TRBJ2-1,TRBV7-2,CASSSQSTAFF
TRBJ1-1,TRBV4-2,CASSQPPGTGLRNTEAFF
TRBJ1-5,TRBV20-1,CSARWRDGNQPQHF
TRBJ2-7,TRBV28,CASAVGGMSSYEQYF
TRBJ2-7,TRBV9,CASSARTSGKPYEQYF
TRBJ2-1,TRBV20-1,CSAPPRGGSYNEQFF
TRBJ2-2,TRBV30,CAWSEKRDFSGELFF
TRBJ2-7,TRBV12-3/TRBV12-4,CASRRPGIGQSYEQYF